The 20 T cell receptor beta chains presented below share a single source sample, sequenced in a study of blood T cell repertoires in COVID-19. Assay used: immunoSEQ multiplex PCR; TCRdb lists only in-frame clones, some missing. The sample includes 90,000 to 100,000 clones, about 70% of them seen just once. The sequenced material came from peripheral blood. These receptors were obtained from a woman in her fifties or sixties in a cohort sampled during active or convalescent COVID-19.

The V gene is TRBV19, the J gene TRBJ2-2; maybe TRBD1 (5 bases). The germline V gene has CDR1 LNHDA and CDR2 SQIVND (reference sequence). The germline V and J ends were trimmed by 3 bases and 4 bases, with 12 bases remaining between them. The CDR3 is 15 residues long. In DNA, the CDR3 is TGTGCCAGTAGTATCATTGAGACAGTCACCGGGGAGCTGTTTTTT. Translating it yields CASSIIETVTGELFF.

The rearrangement uses TRBV7-6 and TRBJ2-3, with a tentative D call TRBD2 (5 bases). CDR1 and CDR2 (germline): SGHVS, FNYEAQ. This CDR3 is built from 14 residues. Deletions cut 2 bases from V and 2 bases from J, with 8 bases between. The CDR3 loop is CASSLRTFTDTQYF. The CDR3 DNA reads as TGTGCCAGCAGCTTAAGGACTTTCACAGATACGCAGTATTTT.

The rearrangement joins TRBV4-1 to TRBJ2-7, with D perhaps matching TRBD1 (6 bases). V lost 1 base and J lost 1, with 17 bases in between. CDR3 length equals 17 residues. Germline-derived CDR1 and CDR2 are MGHRA and YSYEKL. CDR3: CASSQGPGTLFSYEQYF. The CDR3 DNA reads as TGCGCCAGCAGCCAAGGGCCCGGGACACTATTTTCCTACGAGCAGTACTTC.

This clone was detected a few times. The chain links TRBV7-2 to TRBJ1-5; D is uncertain. The germline V and J ends were trimmed by 4 bases and 2 bases, with 15 bases remaining between them. The CDR3 spans 16 residues. CDR1 and CDR2 (germline): SGHTA, FQGNSA. The CDR3 region is CASSSRGRGGNQPQHF. CDR3 nucleotides: TGTGCCAGCAGCTCTCGGGGTCGGGGAGGCAATCAGCCCCAGCATTTT. The full variable domain, rest sourced from reference TRBV7-2 and TRBJ1-5, is GAGVSQSPSNKVTEKGKDVELRCDPISGHTALYWYRQSLGQGLEFLIYFQGNSAPDKSGLPSDRFSAERTGGSVSTLTIQRTQQEDSAVYLCASSSRGRGGNQPQHFGDGTRLSIL.

This clone was picked up a small number of times. CDR3: CASSWGFGRSNTGELFF. The DNA for the CDR3 is TGCGCCAGCAGCTGGGGCTTCGGCAGGTCGAACACCGGGGAGCTGTTTTTT. The V gene is TRBV5-1, the J gene TRBJ2-2; perhaps TRBD1 as D (5 bases). Trimming took off 3 bases at V and 0 bases at J, with 15 bases between the two ends. Germline values: CDR1 SGHRS, CDR2 YFSETQ. The CDR3 extends over 17 amino acids. The full variable domain, completed using reference TRBV5-1 and TRBJ2-2, is KAGVTQTPRYLIKTRGQQVTLSCSPISGHRSVSWYQQTPGQGLQFLFEYFSETQRNKGNFPGRFSGRQFSNSRSEMNVSTLELGDSALYLCASSWGFGRSNTGELFFGEGSRLTVL.

V usage is TRBV27 and J usage is TRBJ2-1, with 9 bases fitting TRBD2. The germline V gene encodes CDR1 MNHEY and CDR2 SMNVEV (reference sequence). The CDR3 contains 15 residues. With 10 bases clipped from V and 10 bases from J, the junction kept 17 bases outside the gene matches. The CDR3 nucleotides read TGTGCCACCATCCGATCGCGGGGGGGCACAGACGAGCAGTTCTTC. This encodes CATIRSRGGTDEQFF.

This chain links TRBV2 with TRBJ2-7; D gene unclear. The germline gives CDR1 SNHLY, CDR2 FYNNEI. V was pared by 5 bases and J by 1 base, with 6 bases between. The CDR3 extends over 12 amino acids. The CDR3 protein is CASSPVSYEQYF. DNA for the CDR3: TGTGCCAGCAGTCCAGTATCCTACGAGCAGTACTTC. The variable domain in full, with the rest retrieved from reference TRBV2 and TRBJ2-7, is EPEVTQTPSHQVTQMGQEVILRCVPISNHLYFYWYRQILGQKVEFLVSFYNNEISEKSEIFDDQFSVERPDGSNFTLKIRSTKLEDSAMYFCASSPVSYEQYFGPGTRLTVT.

The rearrangement links TRBV21-1 to TRBJ2-5; TRBD1, the D gene given by the table, was not confirmed from the DNA. TRBV21-1 is given as a pseudogene. This CDR3 comprises 14 residues. CDR3 residues: CASSKVSRQETQYF. CDR3 nucleotide sequence: TGTGCCAGCAGCAAAGTCTCCAGGCAAGAGACCCAGTACTTC.

The gene calls are TRBV6-6 and TRBJ1-5; TRBD1 matches 7 bases. The germline V gene has CDR1 MNHNY and CDR2 SVGAGI (reference sequence). The CDR3 totals 16 residues. The V gene end was trimmed by 0 bases and the J gene end by 3 bases; junction bases not matched to a gene: 5. DNA for the CDR3: TGTGCCAGCAGTTACTCGAGGGACAGAAACAATCAGCCCCAGCATTTT. Translating gives CASSYSRDRNNQPQHF.

The V gene is TRBV4-3, the J gene TRBJ1-2; possible D gene TRBD1, 6 bases. The CDR3 spans 16 residues. The V end was cut by 1 base, the J end by 7 bases, with 19 bases between. CDR1 and CDR2 from the germline V gene are LGHNA and YSLEER. CDR3 residues: CASSQASGRGAIGYTF. The DNA of the CDR3 is TGCGCCAGCAGCCAAGCCTCCGGTCGGGGGGCGATTGGCTACACCTTC.

This clone was seen more than once but under ten times. The chain is built from TRBV5-1 and TRBJ2-5, with TRBD2 matching over 7 bases. The V gene end was trimmed by 3 bases and the J gene end by 1 base; junction bases not matched to a gene: 6. Germline V gives CDR1 SGHRS, CDR2 YFSETQ. The CDR3 covers 15 residues. CDR3 sequence reads: CASSSGTISQETQYF. CDR3 sequence (DNA): TGCGCCAGCAGCTCAGGGACTATTTCCCAAGAGACCCAGTACTTC.

This clone was observed a single time. This rearrangement joins TRBV7-2 to TRBJ2-1; the match to TRBD1 covers 11 bases. CDR1 and CDR2 from the germline V gene are SGHTA and FQGNSA. The V segment lost 5 bases and the J segment 4 bases; nucleotides outside the gene matches: 4. This CDR3 comprises 15 residues. The CDR3 nucleotides read TGTGCCAGCAGCGCCGGACAGGGGGCTTACAATGAGCAGTTCTTC. Protein: CASSAGQGAYNEQFF.

This clone was picked up one time. This sequence joins TRBV10-2 and TRBJ1-1; a possible D gene is TRBD1 (6 bases). Germline values: CDR1 WSHSY, CDR2 SAAADI. The CDR3 has 13 amino acids. Trimming shortened V by 6 bases and J by 4 bases, and 12 bases separated the two germline ends. For the CDR3, the DNA is TGCGCCAGCAGCTACAGGGCTGCCACTGAAGCTTTCTTT. Its protein is CASSYRAATEAFF.

This clone appeared a single time. The genes are TRBV19 and TRBJ1-2; D might be TRBD1 (5 bases). V lost 10 bases, J lost 8 bases, and 14 bases lay in between. Germline CDR1 and CDR2: LNHDA and SQIVND (reference sequence). CDR3 length: 11 residues. The CDR3 region is CATHVGVGYTF. The CDR3 DNA follows: TGTGCCACCCATGTAGGGGTCGGCTACACCTTC.

The rearrangement links TRBV7-2 to TRBJ2-6; 9 bases map to TRBD2. CDR3 length equals 17 residues. V lost 1 base to trimming and J lost 0 bases; unmatched junction nucleotides: 1. Germline-derived CDR1 and CDR2 are SGHTA and FQGNSA. The CDR3 DNA is TGTGCCAGCAGCTTAGTAGCGGGGGCCTCTGGGGCCAACGTCCTGACTTTC. It specifies CASSLVAGASGANVLTF. Variable domain in full (rest from reference TRBV7-2 and TRBJ2-6): GAGVSQSPSNKVTEKGKDVELRCDPISGHTALYWYRQSLGQGLEFLIYFQGNSAPDKSGLPSDRFSAERTGGSVSTLTIQRTQQEDSAVYLCASSLVAGASGANVLTFGAGSRLTVL.

This clone has more than one count but fewer than ten. The J gene is TRBJ1-1, the V gene TRBV3-1 (or the pseudogene TRBV3-2); TRBD1 is a possible D gene (5 bases). CDR3 size: 11 residues. The V end lost 1 base, the J end lost 11 bases, and 8 bases lay between the germline ends. Germline V gene data show CDR1 as LGHDT and CDR2 as YNNKEL (reference sequence). Here the CDR3 reads CASSQGTSAFF. For the CDR3, the DNA is TGTGCCAGCAGCCAAGGGACATCGGCTTTCTTT.

This clone was seen more than once but under ten times. This chain connects TRBV18 to TRBJ1-4, with 9 bases aligning to TRBD1. The V segment lost 6 bases and the J segment 11 bases; nucleotides outside the gene matches: 10. The CDR3 totals 14 residues. Germline values: CDR1 KGHSH, CDR2 LQKENI. The CDR3 spells CASSRTGEEEKLFF. DNA of the CDR3: TGTGCCAGCTCCCGGACAGGGGAGGAGGAGAAACTGTTTTTT.

As DNA, the CDR3 is TGCGCCAGCAGCTTCGCGGGGGGAGGCTCAGATACGCAGTATTTT. Its protein product is CASSFAGGGSDTQYF. The chain couples TRBV5-1 to TRBJ2-3, with 8 bases matching TRBD2. The CDR3 is made up of 15 amino acids. Germline V gene data show CDR1 as SGHRS and CDR2 as YFSETQ. Trimming at V came to 2 bases and at J to 4 bases, leaving 6 bases not matched to a gene.

The chain employs TRBV7-2 and TRBJ1-4; possibly TRBD1 for D (6 bases). The CDR3 extends over 15 amino acids. Trimming pared 8 bases from V and 1 base from J, leaving 14 bases between. Per germline, CDR1 SGHTA and CDR2 FQGNSA. CDR3 sequence reads: CASGKSRGTNEKLFF. CDR3 nucleotide sequence: TGTGCCAGCGGAAAAAGCAGGGGAACTAATGAAAAACTGTTTTTT.

The rearrangement links TRBV7-9 to TRBJ2-1; 7 bases match TRBD2. Germline CDR1 reads SEHNR; CDR2 reads FQNEAQ (reference sequence). The CDR3 loop spans 15 amino acids. The trim removed 1 base at V and 6 bases at J, leaving 6 bases unmatched. The CDR3 DNA sequence: TGTGCCAGCAGCTTAGAATCGGGGGGAAGCAATGAGCAGTTCTTC. It encodes CASSLESGGSNEQFF.